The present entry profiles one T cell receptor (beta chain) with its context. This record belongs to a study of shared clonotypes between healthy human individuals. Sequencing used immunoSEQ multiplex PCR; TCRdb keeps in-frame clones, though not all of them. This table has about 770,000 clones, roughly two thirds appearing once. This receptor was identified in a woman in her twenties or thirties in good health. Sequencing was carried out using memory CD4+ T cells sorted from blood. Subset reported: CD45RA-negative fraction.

CDR3 coding DNA: TGTGCCAGCAGGCGACTATCCACTGGCGGGGAGCAGTACTTC. Its translation: CASRRLSTGGEQYF. V and J are TRBV2 and TRBJ2-7; possible D gene TRBD2, 5 bases. Germline V gene lookup returns CDR1 SNHLY and CDR2 FYNNEI. Trimming pared 6 bases from V and 7 bases from J, leaving 19 bases between. This CDR3 is 14 amino acids long. The full variable domain, completed using reference TRBV2 and TRBJ2-7, is EPEVTQTPSHQVTQMGQEVILRCVPISNHLYFYWYRQILGQKVEFLVSFYNNEISEKSEIFDDQFSVERPDGSNFTLKIRSTKLEDSAMYFCASRRLSTGGEQYFGPGTRLTVT.